This T cell receptor (beta chain) was identified during a study of blood T cell repertoires in COVID-19. As for the study in general: Acute and convalescent COVID-19 specimens originated in the United States, Italy and Spain. T cells, B-cell-depleted T cells, or PBMCs supplied cDNA or gDNA.

In the source study's methods: Amplification of reference gene primers was used by the study to estimate nucleated cell counts. Repertoires were generated with immunoSEQ multiplex PCR, while TCRdb's copy carries only in-frame clones and drops some. The V and J calls and the clone size are those of that table, but D and trimming were determined from the DNA. Of about 240,000 clones listed, approximately 90% were seen once; the top ten hold about 7%. The germline V and J ends were trimmed by 3 bases and 3 bases, with 7 bases remaining between them. The CDR3 length is 12 residues. The germline CDR1 and CDR2 sequences are SGHRS and YFSETQ.

This TCR came from a man in his fifties or sixties who had recovered from COVID-19. The rearrangement joins TRBV5-1 to TRBJ2-7, with a tentative D call TRBD2 (5 bases). Source material: peripheral blood. The CDR3 spells CASSSEVYEQYF. The CDR3 bases are TGCGCCAGCAGCTCGGAGGTCTACGAGCAGTACTTC.